Below, 5 T cell receptor beta chains from the same sample are listed, as sequenced in a study of blood T cell repertoires in COVID-19. This table comes from immunoSEQ multiplex PCR, and its TCRdb copy is limited to in-frame clones, with some not included. The sample carries about 140,000 clones, approximately 83% recorded once. Input material: peripheral blood. These receptors all come from a human donor in a cohort sampled during active COVID-19.

The chain couples TRBV9 to TRBJ2-3, with TRBD2 matching 7 bases. This CDR3 has 15 residues. Unmatched junction bases numbered 5, after V lost 4 bases and J lost 0 bases. CDR1 is SGDLS and CDR2 is YYNGEE in the germline V gene. CDR3 coding DNA: TGTGCCAGCAGCCCTACTAGCGCTAGCACAGATACGCAGTATTTT. Amino acid sequence: CASSPTSASTDTQYF.

V gene TRBV5-1 combines with J gene TRBJ1-1; TRBD1 matches 11 bases. V shed 4 bases and J 8 bases; nucleotides not matched to a gene: 4. Germline V CDR1 and CDR2: SGHRS, YFSETQ. The CDR3 extends over 13 amino acids. CDR3 in amino acids: CASSPGTGGEAFF. CDR3 DNA sequence: TGCGCCAGCAGCCCCGGGACAGGGGGAGAAGCTTTCTTT.

This chain uses TRBV29-1 with TRBJ1-1, with D perhaps TRBD1 (6 bases). Trimming shortened V by 6 bases and J by 0 bases, and 14 bases separated the two germline ends. Germline-derived CDR1 and CDR2 are SQVTM and ANQGSEA. The CDR3 has 14 amino acids. This CDR3 is CSVAGTPVNTEAFF. The CDR3 nucleotides read TGCAGCGTGGCCGGGACACCGGTGAACACTGAAGCTTTCTTT.

This chain connects TRBV5-1 to TRBJ2-7; possibly TRBD1 for D (5 bases). The V gene lost 0 bases and the J gene lost 3 bases, with 10 bases spanning the gap. CDR3 length: 14 residues. CDR1 is SGHRS, CDR2 YFSETQ, per germline. CDR3 sequence reads: CASSLGQGIYEQYF. In DNA, the CDR3 is TGCGCCAGCAGCTTGGGTCAGGGTATCTACGAGCAGTACTTC.

The chain combines TRBV3-1 (or the pseudogene TRBV3-2) with TRBJ1-4, with D unclear. The CDR3 covers 15 residues. The V gene lost 0 bases and the J gene lost 6 bases, with 11 bases spanning the gap. CDR1 and CDR2 from the germline V gene are LGHDT and YNNKEL (reference sequence). The CDR3 is CASSQDPGRDEKLFF. The CDR3 DNA is TGTGCCAGCAGCCAAGATCCCGGGAGGGATGAAAAACTGTTTTTT.